The clone carrying this TCR beta chain was detected ten times or more. As yet, its antigen is unknown. The data were obtained in a study of regulatory T cells in long-lasting Graves disease. Findings and limits, study-wide: Clonotypes that were public and shared totalled approximately 2,800 in persistent patients versus 966 in new patients. TCR diversity was lower in persistent than newly diagnosed Graves' disease. Persistent disease showed a preference for TRBV28, TRBJ1-2 and TRBJ2-5.

Specified time point: newly diagnosed GD, antithyroid drugs for less than 3 months. PBMCs were the source of the RNA used for TCR sequencing. With iRepertoire HTBI primers and Arm-PCR of CDR3 regions, TCR beta libraries were built. TCRdb used MiXCR to reprocess the multiplex PCR reads, holding one entry per CDR3 protein. Altogether about 400,000 distinct CDR3 sequences are present, 15% being singletons, with the ten largest covering over 7.5%. The CDR3 spans 14 residues. Germline V lookup: CDR1 MNHEY, CDR2 SMNVEV (reference sequence). Trimming cost V 6 bases and J 5 bases, with 16 bases left between them. The data also belong to a second study, concerning T cells in Graves' hyperthyroidism and ophthalmopathy. That source notes: Blood also contained most expanded thyroid clonotypes above 0.001.

This chain connects TRBV27 to TRBJ2-5; D not certain. The specimen was peripheral blood mononuclear cells (PBMCs), collected at new diagnosis, from a patient treated with antithyroid drugs. The receptor's source is a middle-aged woman with Graves disease. CDR3 coding DNA: TGTGCCAGCAGACAAATCCCACTTGAGGAGACCCAGTACTTC. Amino acids: CASRQIPLEETQYF.